This TCR beta chain came from a study of blood T cell repertoires in COVID-19. Study context: Samples taken during acute and convalescent COVID-19 were collected in the United States, Italy and Spain. The cDNA or gDNA used as material had been derived from T cells, B-cell-depleted T cells, or PBMCs.

In the original workflow: Reference gene primer amplification yielded estimated nucleated cell counts. The assay was immunoSEQ multiplex PCR, and TCRdb's table has in-frame clones only and misses some. From that table come the V and J calls and clone size; the DNA was used to work out D and trimming. Among under 200,000 clones, about 85% were seen once, and the ten largest hold around 4.9%. Sequencing was carried out using peripheral blood. The TCR comes from a woman over 75 with acute or convalescent COVID-19.

This CDR3 reads CASSPTGQNYEQYF. CDR3 nucleotide sequence: TGCGCCAGCAGTCCGACGGGACAGAACTACGAGCAGTACTTC. The chain joins TRBV5-1 to TRBJ2-7; 7 nucleotides align to TRBD1. Germline lookup yields CDR1 SGHRS and CDR2 YFSETQ. Trimming at V came to 5 bases and at J to 3 bases, leaving 8 bases not matched to a gene. The CDR3 is 14 residues long.